Listed below are T cell receptor beta chains from one sample, sequenced in a study of control samples from healthy donors and cancer patients. TCRdb keeps only in-frame clones here, not all; method: immunoSEQ multiplex PCR. The sample shows approximately 58,000 clones, about 89% of them seen only once. The sample comprised PBMCs. The origin of the receptors is a woman in her sixties with lung cancer. The CDR3 runs from the conserved cysteine through the conserved F or W. The D gene is left open where the match is weak. Where a row states a size, it is once, few, many or the class of an expanded clone; other rows omit it.

j_call,clone_size,cdr3_length,d_call,v_call,cdr3_aa,cdr3_nt
TRBJ1-6,.,13,TRBD1,TRBV3-1/TRBV3-2,CASQDRENSPLHF,TGTGCCAGTCAGGACAGGGAAAATTCACCCCTCCACTTT
TRBJ1-2,.,15,.,TRBV4-2,CASSQGGEANYGYTF,TGTGCCAGCAGCCAGGGGGGCGAAGCTAACTATGGCTACACCTTC
TRBJ2-7,.,11,.,TRBV20-1,CSARDPREQYF,TGCAGTGCTAGAGATCCCCGCGAGCAGTACTTC
TRBJ2-3,.,15,.,TRBV7-9,CASSFRTPSTDTQYF,TGTGCCAGCAGCTTCCGGACCCCTAGCACAGATACGCAGTATTTT
TRBJ2-3,.,12,.,TRBV11-1,CASSSQIDTQYF,TGTGCCAGCAGCTCCCAAATAGATACGCAGTATTTT
TRBJ2-6,.,15,.,TRBV5-5,CASSLRWSGANVLTF,TGTGCCAGCAGCTTGAGGTGGTCCGGGGCCAACGTCCTGACTTTC
TRBJ1-1,few,13,.,TRBV18,CASSSSMNTEAFF,TGTGCCAGCTCTTCTTCCATGAACACTGAAGCTTTCTTT
TRBJ2-7,.,15,TRBD2,TRBV6-5,CASRRIAGGPPEQYF,TGTGCCAGCAGGAGGATAGCGGGAGGGCCTCCCGAGCAGTACTTC
TRBJ1-1,.,18,TRBD1,TRBV18,CASSPPRRGLPGTTEAFF,TGTGCCAGCTCACCACCGAGAAGGGGGCTGCCAGGGACCACTGAAGCTTTCTTT
TRBJ1-4,.,16,.,TRBV21-1,CASSKCPQGQSEKLFF,TGTGCCAGCAGCAAGTGCCCACAGGGGCAGAGCGAAAAACTGTTTTTT
TRBJ2-5,.,16,TRBD1,TRBV5-4,CASSPGQGVLGETQYF,TGTGCCAGCAGCCCGGGACAGGGGGTTCTAGGGGAGACCCAGTACTTC
TRBJ1-1,.,13,.,TRBV15,CATSRGTTVEAFF,TGTGCCACCAGCAGAGGCACGACAGTTGAAGCTTTCTTT
TRBJ1-5,.,15,.,TRBV2,CASSGQGLSNQPQHF,TGTGCCAGCAGTGGGCAGGGCCTGAGCAATCAGCCCCAGCATTTT
TRBJ2-5,.,13,.,TRBV29-1,CSVVGGQGETQYF,TGCAGCGTTGTTGGGGGGCAGGGGGAGACCCAGTACTTC
TRBJ2-7,.,15,TRBD1,TRBV7-2,CASSYRGKVQYEQYF,TGTGCCAGCAGCTACAGGGGGAAGGTGCAGTACGAGCAGTACTTC
TRBJ2-5,.,12,.,TRBV11-3,CASSNDRETQYF,TGTGCCAGCAGCAATGACAGAGAGACCCAGTACTTC
TRBJ1-6,few,14,.,TRBV11-2,CASSLAGRDSPLHF,TGTGCCAGCAGCTTGGCGGGGAGGGACTCACCCCTCCACTTT
TRBJ1-1,.,15,.,TRBV5-1,CASSWAPGGTTEAFF,TGCGCCAGCAGCTGGGCCCCGGGCGGGACCACTGAAGCTTTCTTT
TRBJ1-3,.,14,.,TRBV20-1,CSASPRSSGNTIYF,TGCAGTGCTAGTCCAAGGAGCTCTGGAAACACCATATATTTT
TRBJ1-5,few,14,.,TRBV5-1,CASSAGEGNQPQHF,TGCGCCAGCAGCGCAGGGGAAGGCAATCAGCCCCAGCATTTT